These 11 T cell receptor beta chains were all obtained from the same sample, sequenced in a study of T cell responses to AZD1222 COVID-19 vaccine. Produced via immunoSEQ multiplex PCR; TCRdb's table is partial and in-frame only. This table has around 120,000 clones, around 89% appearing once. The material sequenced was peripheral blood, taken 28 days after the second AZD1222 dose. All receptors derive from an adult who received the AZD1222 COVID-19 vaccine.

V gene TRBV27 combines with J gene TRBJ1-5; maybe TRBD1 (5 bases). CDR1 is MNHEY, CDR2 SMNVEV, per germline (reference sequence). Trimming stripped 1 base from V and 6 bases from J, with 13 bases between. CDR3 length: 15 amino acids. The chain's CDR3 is CASSLYWGVAQPQHF. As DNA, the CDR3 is TGTGCCAGCAGTTTATACTGGGGGGTTGCTCAGCCCCAGCATTTT.

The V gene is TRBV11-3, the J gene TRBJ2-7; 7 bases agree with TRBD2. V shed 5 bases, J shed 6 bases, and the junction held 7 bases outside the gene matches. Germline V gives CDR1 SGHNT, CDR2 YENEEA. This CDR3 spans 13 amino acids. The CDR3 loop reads CASSPAGIPEQYF. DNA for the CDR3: TGTGCCAGCAGCCCAGCGGGAATTCCCGAGCAGTACTTC.

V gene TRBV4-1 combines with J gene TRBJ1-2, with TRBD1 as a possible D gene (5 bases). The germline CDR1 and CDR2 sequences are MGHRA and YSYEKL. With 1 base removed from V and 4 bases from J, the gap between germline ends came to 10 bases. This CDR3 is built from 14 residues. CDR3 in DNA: TGCGCCAGCAGCCAAGGGGACCGAACCTATGGCTACACCTTC. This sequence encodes CASSQGDRTYGYTF.

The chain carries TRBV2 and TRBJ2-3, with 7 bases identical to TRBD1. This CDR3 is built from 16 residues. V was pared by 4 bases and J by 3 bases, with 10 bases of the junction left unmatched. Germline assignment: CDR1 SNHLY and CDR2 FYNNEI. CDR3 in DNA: TGTGCCAGCAGTGCAAACCTCAGGGGGTTTACAGATACGCAGTATTTT. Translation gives CASSANLRGFTDTQYF.

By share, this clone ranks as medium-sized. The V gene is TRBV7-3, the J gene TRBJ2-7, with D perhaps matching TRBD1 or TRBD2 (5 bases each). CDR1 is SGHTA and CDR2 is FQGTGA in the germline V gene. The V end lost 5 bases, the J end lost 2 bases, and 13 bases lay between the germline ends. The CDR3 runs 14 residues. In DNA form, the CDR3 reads TGTGCCAGCAGCCCGGAGGCAGGGACCTACGAGCAGTACTTC. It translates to CASSPEAGTYEQYF.

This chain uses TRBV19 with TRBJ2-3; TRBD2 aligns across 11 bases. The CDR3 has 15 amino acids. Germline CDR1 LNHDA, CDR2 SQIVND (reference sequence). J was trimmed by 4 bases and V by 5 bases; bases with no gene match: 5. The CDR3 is CASSLTSGAADTQYF. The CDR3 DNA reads TGTGCCAGTAGTCTGACTAGCGGGGCGGCAGATACGCAGTATTTT.

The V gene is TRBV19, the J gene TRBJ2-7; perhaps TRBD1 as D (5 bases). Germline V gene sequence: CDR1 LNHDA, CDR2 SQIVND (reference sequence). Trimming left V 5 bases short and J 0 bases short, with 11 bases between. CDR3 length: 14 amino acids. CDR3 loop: CASSGHLSSYEQYF. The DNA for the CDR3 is TGTGCCAGTAGTGGACATCTTAGCTCCTACGAGCAGTACTTC.

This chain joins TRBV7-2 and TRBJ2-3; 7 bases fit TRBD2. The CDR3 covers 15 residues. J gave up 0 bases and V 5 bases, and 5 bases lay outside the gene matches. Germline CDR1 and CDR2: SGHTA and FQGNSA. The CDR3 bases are TGTGCCAGCAGCCCGGGACTATCTAGCACAGATACGCAGTATTTT. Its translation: CASSPGLSSTDTQYF.

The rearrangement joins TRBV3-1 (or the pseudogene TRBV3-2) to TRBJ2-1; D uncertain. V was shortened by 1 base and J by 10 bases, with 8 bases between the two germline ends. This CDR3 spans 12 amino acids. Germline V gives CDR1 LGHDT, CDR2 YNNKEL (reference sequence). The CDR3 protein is CASSQAAVEQFF. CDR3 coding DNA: TGTGCCAGCAGCCAAGCGGCAGTAGAGCAGTTCTTC.

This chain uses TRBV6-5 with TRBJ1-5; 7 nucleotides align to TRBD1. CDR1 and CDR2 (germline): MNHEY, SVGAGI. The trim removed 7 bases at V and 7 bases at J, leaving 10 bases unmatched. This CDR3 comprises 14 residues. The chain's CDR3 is CASTPQGMRQPQHF. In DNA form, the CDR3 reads TGTGCCAGCACCCCACAGGGGATGAGACAGCCCCAGCATTTT.

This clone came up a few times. Written as DNA, the CDR3 is TGTGCCAGCAGTTTGGTGGGCAGGGAGAACACTGAAGCTTTCTTT. Protein: CASSLVGRENTEAFF. V usage is TRBV28 and J usage is TRBJ1-1; perhaps TRBD1 as D (5 bases). Germline V CDR1 and CDR2: MDHEN, SYDVKM. The CDR3 runs 15 residues. V lost 3 bases and J lost 1, with 12 bases in between. The full variable domain, in which reference TRBV28 and TRBJ1-1 provide the parts outside the CDR3, is DVKVTQSSRYLVKRTGEKVFLECVQDMDHENMFWYRQDPGLGLRLIYFSYDVKMKEKGDIPEGYSVSREKKERFSLILESASTNQTSMYLCASSLVGRENTEAFFGQGTRLTVV.